This entry concerns a single TCR beta chain. The junction departs from germline at one end; a sequencing error may be responsible. This entry belongs to a study of blood T cell repertoires in COVID-19. Overall study: Nucleic acid was either cDNA or gDNA, and it came from T cells, B-cell-depleted T cells, or PBMCs.

The CDR3 covers 19 residues. CDR1 is SSHAT, CDR2 FNYEAQ, per germline (reference sequence). Measured with immunoSEQ multiplex PCR; TCRdb has only the in-frame clones, and not every one. The profile shows some 130,000 clones, over 75% of them singletons. The sample comprised peripheral blood. The TCR comes from a man between 35 and 55 years old with active or convalescent COVID-19. The J gene is TRBJ2-7, the V gene TRBV7-7, with 14 bases matching TRBD2. This CDR3 is CASSSRNGLAGGLGYEQYF. The CDR3, as DNA: TGTGCTAGCAGCTCTAGGAACGGACTAGCGGGGGGTCTGGGCTACGAGCAGTACTTC.